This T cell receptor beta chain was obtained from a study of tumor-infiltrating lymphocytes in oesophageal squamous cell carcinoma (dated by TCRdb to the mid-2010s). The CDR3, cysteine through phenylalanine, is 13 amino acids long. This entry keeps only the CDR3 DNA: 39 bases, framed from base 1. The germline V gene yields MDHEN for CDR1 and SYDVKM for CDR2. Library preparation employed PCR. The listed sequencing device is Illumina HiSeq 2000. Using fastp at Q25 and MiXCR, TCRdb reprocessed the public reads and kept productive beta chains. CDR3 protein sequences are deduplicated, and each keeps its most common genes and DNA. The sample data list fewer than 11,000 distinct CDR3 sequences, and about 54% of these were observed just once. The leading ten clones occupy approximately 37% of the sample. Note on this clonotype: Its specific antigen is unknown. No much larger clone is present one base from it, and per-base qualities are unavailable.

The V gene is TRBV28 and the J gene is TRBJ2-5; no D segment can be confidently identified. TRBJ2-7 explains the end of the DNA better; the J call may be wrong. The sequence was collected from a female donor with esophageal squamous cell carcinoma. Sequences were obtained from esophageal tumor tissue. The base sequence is TGTGCCAGCAGTGGACGAATAAAGTTCGAGCAGTACTTC. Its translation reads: CASSGRIKFEQYF.